The clone carrying this T cell receptor (beta chain) was seen at least ten times. Its antigen is still unknown. The read stops 3 residues short of the end of the CDR3; the missing end is completed from the germline J gene. Clones were read by immunoSEQ multiplex PCR, and TCRdb kept only the in-frame ones, dropping some. This sample carries about 52,000 clones, none of them present only once. The germline gives CDR1 SGHVS, CDR2 FNYEAQ. Trimming took 5 bases from V and 4 from J; bases not matched to a gene: 6. This CDR3 contains 14 residues. The data were obtained in a study of T cell clonality in common variable immunodeficiency. Whole-study results and caveats: CVID subjects shared fewer TCRbeta clones than healthy controls did.

The clonotype was recovered from a person aged 18 to 75 in good health. The sequencing sample was made of peripheral blood mononuclear cells. V gene TRBV7-6 combines with J gene TRBJ2-3; the match to TRBD1 covers 7 bases. This CDR3 is CASSPYRGPDTQYF. The covered CDR3 bases are TGTGCCAGCAGCCCATACAGGGGCCCAGATACG.